This entry lists 20 T cell receptor beta chains sequenced from one sample in a study of control samples from healthy donors and cancer patients. Method: immunoSEQ multiplex PCR; TCRdb's copy keeps in-frame clones and lacks some. The data hold a few hundred thousand clones, with around nine tenths observed a single time. Sequencing was done on a sample of PBMCs. Source of these receptors: a man in his forties or fifties with head and neck cancer.

This chain connects TRBV20-1 to TRBJ2-1; D call uncertain. The length of the CDR3 is 11 residues. V lost 3 bases to trimming and J lost 5 bases, with 5 bases between them. The germline gives CDR1 DFQATT, CDR2 SNEGSKA (reference sequence). The CDR3 DNA reads TGCAGTGCTAGCGAACACAATGAGCAGTTCTTC. Its translation is CSASEHNEQFF.

The chain is built from TRBV3-1 (or the pseudogene TRBV3-2) and TRBJ2-5, with TRBD2 as a possible D gene (5 bases). With 0 bases removed from V and 5 bases from J, the gap between germline ends came to 13 bases. Germline V gene sequence: CDR1 LGHDT, CDR2 YNNKEL (reference sequence). CDR3 size: 15 residues. The CDR3 DNA follows: TGTGCCAGCAGCCAAGAATGGGCTAGCACCGAGACCCAGTACTTC. It translates to CASSQEWASTETQYF.

This clone was found once. As DNA, the CDR3 is TGTGCCAGCAGCCGAGGGACAGGGTTTCGGAATGAGCAGTTCTTC. This translates into CASSRGTGFRNEQFF. The V call is TRBV27, the J call TRBJ2-1; TRBD1 matches at 9 bases. The CDR3 sequence is 15 residues long. CDR1 is MNHEY, CDR2 SMNVEV, per germline (reference sequence). Trimming took 6 bases from V and 7 from J; bases not matched to a gene: 10.

The CDR3, as DNA: TGTGCCAGCAGTTTAAGGGGGCTCTCTAATGAAAAACTGTTTTTT. Encoded protein: CASSLRGLSNEKLFF. The rearrangement uses TRBV27 and TRBJ1-4, with TRBD1 matching 7 bases. Losses at the gene ends were 2 bases for V and 3 bases for J; bases not matched to a gene: 3. This CDR3 has 15 residues. CDR1 and CDR2 (germline): MNHEY, SMNVEV (reference sequence).

The chain recombines TRBV18 with TRBJ1-1; no firm D call. Deletions cut 5 bases from V and 0 bases from J, with 7 bases between. Germline V gene sequence: CDR1 KGHSH, CDR2 LQKENI. The CDR3 is made up of 13 amino acids. The CDR3 nucleotides are TGTGCCAGCTCAGGGGTGATGAACACTGAAGCTTTCTTT. Residues: CASSGVMNTEAFF.

V usage is TRBV10-2 and J usage is TRBJ2-7, with a possible D match to TRBD1 (7 bases). Germline V gene data show CDR1 as WSHSY and CDR2 as SAAADI. CDR3 length: 14 residues. V lost 6 bases to trimming and J lost 4 bases, with 16 bases between them. The CDR3 coding sequence is TGCGCCAGCAGCGGGCAGGGGGGAAGTTACGAGCAGTACTTC. Translated, it gives CASSGQGGSYEQYF.

The chain has TRBV6-1 and TRBJ2-7; maybe TRBD1 (6 bases). Looked up from germline, CDR1 is MNHNS and CDR2 is SASEGT. V lost 4 bases, J lost 8 bases, and 24 bases lay in between. The CDR3 has 16 residues. CDR3 DNA sequence: TGTGCCAGCAGTGCCCGAGGGGAGACAGGAGCAAGTAAGCAGTACTTC. Translating gives CASSARGETGASKQYF.

The chain is built from TRBV28 and TRBJ1-2, with D hard to call. Trimming pared 7 bases from V and 4 bases from J, leaving 13 bases between. This CDR3 is built from 13 residues. Germline V CDR1 and CDR2: MDHEN, SYDVKM. The CDR3 DNA follows: TGTGCCAGCAAGACAATGGAATTCTATGGCTACACCTTC. It translates to CASKTMEFYGYTF.

This clone turned up a few times. V and J are TRBV12-5 and TRBJ1-1; no firm D call. The germline V gene has CDR1 LGHNT and CDR2 FRNRAP. The CDR3 contains 14 residues. V dropped 0 bases and J dropped 1 base, with 6 bases sitting between them. The CDR3 sequence: CASGLVGENTEAFF. The CDR3 nucleotides are TGTGCTAGTGGTTTGGTTGGCGAGAACACTGAAGCTTTCTTT.

This clone was counted between two and nine times. The CDR3 DNA sequence: TGTGCCAGCAGGTTACAGGGAGTTGAGTCACCCCTCCACTTT. As protein: CASRLQGVESPLHF. This chain connects TRBV7-9 to TRBJ1-6, with D tentatively TRBD1 (6 bases). This CDR3 has 14 amino acids. Deletions cut 6 bases from V and 10 bases from J, with 16 bases between. CDR1 and CDR2 (germline): SEHNR, FQNEAQ (reference sequence).

V usage is TRBV19 and J usage is TRBJ2-1, with D perhaps TRBD1 (5 bases). Germline CDR1 is LNHDA and CDR2 is SQIVND (reference sequence). The CDR3 runs 12 residues. V lost 6 bases and J lost 4, with 7 bases in between. As DNA, the CDR3 is TGTGCCAGTAGAGGGGTGTACAATGAGCAGTTCTTC. It yields the protein CASRGVYNEQFF.

This rearrangement joins TRBV24-1 to TRBJ1-5; 7 nucleotides line up with TRBD1. Germline V gene lookup returns CDR1 KGHDR and CDR2 SFDVKD. V gave up 9 bases and J gave up 8 bases; unmatched junction bases: 9. This CDR3 has 13 amino acids. The chain's CDR3 is CATSGQLGEPQHF. Written as DNA, the CDR3 is TGTGCCACCTCGGGACAGTTAGGAGAGCCCCAGCATTTT.

The CDR3 region is CATSRDRAAYSNQPQHF. In DNA, the CDR3 is TGTGCCACCAGCAGAGATCGAGCAGCTTATAGCAATCAGCCCCAGCATTTT. The chain employs TRBV15 and TRBJ1-5; no clear D. Trimming took 0 bases from V and 0 from J, leaving 12 bases between them. Germline CDR1 is LNHNV and CDR2 is YYDKDF (reference sequence). This CDR3 has 17 amino acids.

The CDR3 nucleotides are TGTGCCAGCAGCCGAGACACAACACAGACTAGCACAGATACGCAGTATTTT. Its translation: CASSRDTTQTSTDTQYF. The J gene is TRBJ2-3, the V gene TRBV3-1 (or the pseudogene TRBV3-2); no reliable D call. V was pared by 4 bases and J by 0 bases, with 17 bases between. Looked up from germline, CDR1 is LGHDT and CDR2 is YNNKEL (reference sequence). This CDR3 spans 17 amino acids.

The J gene is TRBJ2-7, the V gene TRBV6-5; no definite D call. Germline CDR1 and CDR2: MNHEY and SVGAGI. Trimming took off 1 base at V and 6 bases at J, with 10 bases between the two ends. This CDR3 is built from 13 residues. In nucleotides, the CDR3 is TGTGCCAGCAGTTACTGGGCCTCAGGCGAGCAGTACTTC. It translates to CASSYWASGEQYF.

This clone was observed once. The chain carries TRBV6-4 and TRBJ2-1, with no clear D. Trimming removed 2 bases at V and 4 bases at J, with 12 bases between. Germline V lookup: CDR1 MRHNA, CDR2 SNTAGT. The CDR3 consists of 15 residues. CDR3 region: CASSDGESEYNEQFF. In DNA, the CDR3 is TGTGCCAGCAGTGACGGGGAAAGTGAGTACAATGAGCAGTTCTTC.

About this clone itself: The junction departs from germline at one end; a sequencing error may be responsible. V is TRBV7-7 and J is TRBJ2-1; TRBD2 agrees at 13 bases. The germline V gene has CDR1 SSHAT and CDR2 FNYEAQ (reference sequence). The CDR3 has 15 residues. In nucleotides, the CDR3 is TGTGCTAGCAGCTTAGGACTAGCGGGAGTCAATGAGCAGTTCTTC. Translated, it gives CASSLGLAGVNEQFF.

On this clone itself: Other DNA sequences in the sample encode the same CDR3. The chain couples TRBV19 to TRBJ1-4; 7 bases agree with TRBD1. This CDR3 is 14 amino acids long. The germline V gene encodes CDR1 LNHDA and CDR2 SQIVND (reference sequence). The trim removed 9 bases at V and 4 bases at J, leaving 8 bases unmatched. This chain's CDR3 is CASSPRGRNEKLFF. The CDR3 nucleotides read TGTGCCAGCAGCCCGAGGGGGCGTAATGAAAAACTGTTTTTT.

This rearrangement joins TRBV7-8 to TRBJ2-7; 9 bases align to TRBD2. The germline CDR1 and CDR2 sequences are SGHVS and FQNEAQ. With 0 bases clipped from V and 3 bases from J, the junction kept 3 bases outside the gene matches. This CDR3 has 15 residues. The chain's CDR3 is CASSLASGSNYEQYF. The CDR3, as DNA: TGTGCCAGCAGCTTAGCTAGCGGGAGCAACTACGAGCAGTACTTC.

The chain recombines TRBV5-6 with TRBJ1-4, with D perhaps TRBD1 (6 bases). The CDR3 covers 15 residues. Germline lookup yields CDR1 SGHDT and CDR2 YYEEEE. The V and J ends lost 1 base and 4 bases respectively, with 11 bases between them. The CDR3 DNA reads TGTGCCAGCAGCTTGTGGAGGACAGATAATGAAAAACTGTTTTTT. Translation gives CASSLWRTDNEKLFF.